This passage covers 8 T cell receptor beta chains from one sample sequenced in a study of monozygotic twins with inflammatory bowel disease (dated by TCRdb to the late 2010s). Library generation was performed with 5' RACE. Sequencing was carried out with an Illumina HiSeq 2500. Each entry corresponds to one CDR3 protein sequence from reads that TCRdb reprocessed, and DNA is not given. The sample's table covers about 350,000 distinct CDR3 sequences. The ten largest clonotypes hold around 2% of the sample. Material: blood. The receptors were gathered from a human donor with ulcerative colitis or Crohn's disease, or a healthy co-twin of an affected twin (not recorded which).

CDR3: CSAFGRTGAQYF. The V call is TRBV29-1, the J call TRBJ2-5; TCRdb returns TRBD1, unconfirmable since there is no DNA. CDR3 size: 12 residues. Germline values: CDR1 SQVTM, CDR2 ANQGSEA.

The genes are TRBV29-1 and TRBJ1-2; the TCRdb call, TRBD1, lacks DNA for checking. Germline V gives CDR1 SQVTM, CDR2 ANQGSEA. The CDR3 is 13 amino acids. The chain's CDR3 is CSVLPGLENGYTF.

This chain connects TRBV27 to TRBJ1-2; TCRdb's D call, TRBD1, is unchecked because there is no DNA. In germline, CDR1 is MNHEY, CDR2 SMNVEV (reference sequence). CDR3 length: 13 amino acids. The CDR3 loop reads CASSLQGANGYTF.

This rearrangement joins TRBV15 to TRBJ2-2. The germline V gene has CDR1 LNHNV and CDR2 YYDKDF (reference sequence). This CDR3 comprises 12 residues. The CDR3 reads CATSRETGELFF.

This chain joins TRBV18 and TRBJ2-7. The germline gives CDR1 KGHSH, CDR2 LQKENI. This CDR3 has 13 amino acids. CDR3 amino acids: CASSPLDLFEQYF.

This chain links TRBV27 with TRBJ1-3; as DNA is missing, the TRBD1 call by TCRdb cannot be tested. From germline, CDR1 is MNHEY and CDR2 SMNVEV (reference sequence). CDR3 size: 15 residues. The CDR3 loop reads CASRPGQGIGNTIYF.

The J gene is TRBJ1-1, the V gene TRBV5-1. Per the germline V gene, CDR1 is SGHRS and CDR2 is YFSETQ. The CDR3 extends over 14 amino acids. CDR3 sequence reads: CASSLVMADTEAFF.

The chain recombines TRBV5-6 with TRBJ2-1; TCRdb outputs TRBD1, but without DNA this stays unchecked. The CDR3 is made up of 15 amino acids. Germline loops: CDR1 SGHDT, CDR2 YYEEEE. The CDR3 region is CASSLVDREHNEQFF.